This T cell receptor beta chain came from a study of shared T cell receptors in the human thymus. V was pared by 2 bases and J by 8 bases, with 15 bases between. This CDR3 contains 14 residues. Germline assignment: CDR1 SNHLY and CDR2 FYNNEI. Generated by immunoSEQ multiplex PCR, the TCRdb table keeps only in-frame clones and is missing some. The sample has 700,000 to 750,000 clones; 70% to 90% are singletons. In this sample, this clone turned up once. The same specimen was also included in a second study, on human thymus T cells. That study reports: Healthy Finnish infants undergoing corrective surgery for congenital heart defects were used as donors. The source of the thymus tissue was resections taken during corrective heart surgery. Within thymic and blood repertoires, V and J gene usage appeared to be biased. Related research described strongly overlapping thymic repertoires in unrelated people.

Sample: thymocytes. The TCR comes from a girl younger than two with a congenital heart defect. The gene calls are TRBV2 and TRBJ1-2; D not certain. Written as DNA, the CDR3 is TGTGCCAGCAGTGAACAAACACAAAGAGGGGGCTACACCTTC. It specifies CASSEQTQRGGYTF.